Listed here is a single T cell receptor beta chain. Given a far larger clone just one base away, this is likely a sequencing read error. Time point given: newly diagnosed GD, antithyroid drugs for less than 3 months. The TCR library was prepared using RNA isolated from PBMCs. EDTA tubes received about 10 milliliters of collected peripheral blood. This specimen comes from a study of regulatory T cells in long-lasting Graves disease. According to the study, TCR beta libraries were built with iRepertoire HTBI primers and CDR3-region Arm-PCR. TCRdb itself ran the multiplex PCR reads through MiXCR, one entry per CDR3 protein. The repertoire includes approximately 270,000 distinct CDR3 sequences, approximately 18% of them detected once, and about 14% sits in the top ten. These same records also appear under a second study, on T cells in Graves' hyperthyroidism and ophthalmopathy.

The material was peripheral blood mononuclear cells (PBMCs), obtained at new diagnosis, from a patient treated with antithyroid drugs. This clonotype originated in a woman in her 30s with Graves disease.

The CDR3 sequence is CSARGTSTSYEQFF. Written as DNA, the CDR3 is TGCAGTGCTAGAGGGACTAGCACTTCCTACGAGCAGTTCTTC. V gene TRBV20-1 combines with J gene TRBJ2-1; 8 nucleotides line up with TRBD2. Germline CDR1 and CDR2: DFQATT and SNEGSKA (reference sequence). Unmatched junction bases numbered 9, after V lost 1 base and J lost 10 bases. The CDR3 totals 14 residues.